The 13 T cell receptor beta chains in this list originate from one sample, sequenced in a study of T cells in Graves' hyperthyroidism and ophthalmopathy. Amplified TCR beta CDR3 regions came from RNA transcripts. First-round RT-PCR of the TCR CDR3 relied on the HTBI primer set. From the multiplex PCR reads, TCRdb called clonotypes with MiXCR, one entry per CDR3 protein. The sample has approximately 400,000 distinct CDR3 sequences, 15% to 17% seen once. Material: blood. These receptors were taken from a woman younger than 35 with Graves' hyperthyroidism.

The V and J genes are TRBV5-4 and TRBJ2-6; TRBD1 aligns across 9 bases. The CDR3 is made up of 19 amino acids. With V trimmed by 4 bases and J by 0 bases, 11 bases remained unmatched. Germline V lookup: CDR1 SGHNT, CDR2 YYREEE (reference sequence). This chain's CDR3 is CASSRLFWTGDSGANVLTF. The DNA for the CDR3 is TGTGCCAGCAGCCGCCTGTTCTGGACAGGGGACTCTGGGGCCAACGTCCTGACTTTC. Complete variable domain (other parts from reference TRBV5-4 and TRBJ2-6): ETGVTQSPTHLIKTRGQQVTLRCSSQSGHNTVSWYQQALGQGPQFIFQYYREEENGRGNFPPRFSGLQFPNYSSELNVNALELDDSALYLCASSRLFWTGDSGANVLTFGAGSRLTVL.

This clonotype was counted only a few times. CDR3 sequence (DNA): TGCAGTGCTAGAGATACAGGGAACTTGAACACTGAAGCTTTCTTT. It translates to CSARDTGNLNTEAFF. The chain recombines TRBV20-1 with TRBJ1-1, with a possible D match to TRBD1 (6 bases). Germline-derived CDR1 and CDR2 are DFQATT and SNEGSKA (reference sequence). V was cut by 0 bases and J by 0 bases, with 11 bases left in between. The CDR3 is 15 residues long.

In the case of this clonotype: Just one base apart from a much larger clone, this may be a read error. The chain combines TRBV2 with TRBJ1-3, with D unclear. Germline CDR1 and CDR2: SNHLY and FYNNEI. The length of the CDR3 is 15 residues. The DNA for the CDR3 is TGTGCCAGCAGTGAAAACAGCAACTCTGGAAGCACCATATATTTT. Its translation: CASSENSNSGSTIYF.

This clonotype was counted at least ten times. V is TRBV7-3 and J is TRBJ2-3; D may be TRBD2 (6 bases). Trimming removed 1 base from V and 5 bases from J, with 10 bases in between. The CDR3 contains 14 residues. CDR1 SGHTA and CDR2 FQGTGA come from the germline V gene. CDR3 DNA sequence: TGTGCCAGCAGCTTAAGTACAGCGGGAGATACGCAGTATTTT. It yields the protein CASSLSTAGDTQYF.

The rearrangement links TRBV7-9 to TRBJ2-1; 15 bases fit TRBD2. The germline V gene has CDR1 SEHNR and CDR2 FQNEAQ (reference sequence). Trimming cost V 5 bases and J 9 bases; bases outside gene matches: 8. The CDR3 extends over 16 amino acids. The CDR3 nucleotides are TGTGCCAGCAGCCCGGGACTAGCGGGGGGTATCGGTGAGCAGTTCTTC. The encoded protein is CASSPGLAGGIGEQFF.

This rearrangement joins TRBV12-3 or TRBV12-4 to TRBJ1-5; TRBD1 matches at 9 bases. V was clipped by 1 base and J by 7 bases; unmatched bases: 5. The CDR3 covers 15 residues. CDR3 bases: TGTGCCAGCAGTTTAGGGACAGGGGAAGGACAGCCCCAGCATTTT. This sequence encodes CASSLGTGEGQPQHF.

This clonotype has just a few counts. The rearrangement joins TRBV12-3 or TRBV12-4 to TRBJ2-1; no clear D gene. Deletions cut 2 bases from V and 8 bases from J, with 10 bases between. The CDR3 spans 13 residues. In DNA, the CDR3 is TGTGCCAGCAGTTTATTGGTCGACGATGAGCAGTTCTTC. Residues: CASSLLVDDEQFF.

This clonotype was counted at least ten times. V usage is TRBV20-1 and J usage is TRBJ1-1; D is undetermined. The V and J ends lost 2 bases and 2 bases respectively, with 15 bases between them. Per germline, CDR1 DFQATT and CDR2 SNEGSKA (reference sequence). The CDR3 loop spans 15 amino acids. The CDR3 DNA reads TGCAGTGCTAGACGACAAGGGCGGGAAAACACTGAAGCTTTCTTT. Protein: CSARRQGRENTEAFF.

This rearrangement joins TRBV5-5 to TRBJ1-4; 8 bases agree with TRBD1. The trim removed 4 bases at V and 2 bases at J, leaving 7 bases unmatched. The CDR3 is 16 residues long. Germline assignment: CDR1 SGHKS and CDR2 YYEKEE (reference sequence). The CDR3 spells CASSEIRGPTNEKLFF. The CDR3 nucleotides read TGTGCCAGCAGCGAGATCAGGGGGCCCACTAATGAAAAACTGTTTTTT.

With regard to this clonotype: A much larger clone differs by one base, so this may be a read error. The rearrangement joins TRBV11-3 to TRBJ2-5, with 9 bases identical to TRBD2. Per the germline V gene, CDR1 is SGHNT and CDR2 is YENEEA. The CDR3 runs to 13 residues. The CDR3 spells CAGSLAGEQTQYF. The CDR3 DNA sequence: TGTGCCGGCAGCTTAGCGGGGGAGCAGACCCAGTACTTC.

This clonotype was seen at least ten times. This chain links TRBV2 with TRBJ2-7; D not certain. This CDR3 spans 12 amino acids. Trimming pared 6 bases from V and 0 bases from J, leaving 6 bases between. Looked up from germline, CDR1 is SNHLY and CDR2 is FYNNEI. Written as DNA, the CDR3 is TGTGCCAGCAGACTGAGCTCCTACGAGCAGTACTTC. It encodes CASRLSSYEQYF.

This clonotype has ten or more counts. This rearrangement joins TRBV11-2 to TRBJ2-7; perhaps TRBD2 as D (6 bases). The CDR3 is 12 amino acids. V was trimmed by 5 bases and J by 7 bases, leaving 12 bases between them. CDR1 is SGHAT, CDR2 FQNNGV, per germline. CDR3 region: CASSTRGAEQYF. CDR3 coding DNA: TGTGCCAGCAGCACCCGCGGGGCGGAGCAGTACTTC.

A single count supports this clonotype. Germline is not matched at one junction end, which may reflect a read error. V and J are TRBV4-1 and TRBJ1-6; 11 bases fit TRBD1. Germline values: CDR1 MGHRA, CDR2 YSYEKL. CDR3 size: 17 residues. The CDR3 bases are TGTGCCAGCAGCCATTATCTGCCGGGACAGGGGGATTCACCCCTCCACTTT. Translated: CASSHYLPGQGDSPLHF.